Listed here is a single TCR beta chain. Its specificity is not known. This entry belongs to a study of response to subunit inactivated influenza vaccine. Study-wide results and caveats: Authors suggested that a seasonal influenza vaccination recruits few new T cells each time.

MiXCR, applied by TCRdb to the RT-PCR reads, yields one record per CDR3 protein. The sample yields almost 250,000 distinct CDR3 sequences, approximately 12% seen once. The CDR3 loop spans 15 amino acids. Between the trimmed V and J ends, which lost 4 bases and 0 bases, there was a span of 13 bases. Germline CDR1 SGHVS, CDR2 FNYEAQ. The receptor's source is a middle-aged man who received an inactivated influenza vaccine. This specimen consisted of non-naive T cells sorted from PBMCs, obtained about 14 days before vaccination. The rearrangement uses TRBV7-6 and TRBJ2-7; D possibly matches TRBD1 or TRBD2 (5 bases each). The CDR3: CASSSLTGTSYEQYF. CDR3 in DNA: TGTGCCAGCAGCTCCTTGACGGGGACCTCCTACGAGCAGTACTTC.